This T cell receptor beta chain was retrieved from a study of cytomegalovirus exposure and HLA in healthy donors. With 60 Vbeta and 13 Jbeta primers, the PCR was carried out. Sequencing used immunoSEQ multiplex PCR; TCRdb keeps in-frame clones, though not all of them. Its listing shows tens of thousands of clones. The CDR3 is 16 amino acids. The germline CDR1 and CDR2 sequences are SGHRS and YFSETQ. V lost 0 bases to trimming and J lost 8 bases; unmatched junction nucleotides: 8. The rearrangement joins TRBV5-1 to TRBJ2-1; 10 nucleotides align to TRBD2. The origin of this receptor is a woman aged 55-70 years in good health and CMV-seronegative. Sequenced material: PBMCs. The CDR3 region is CASSLGTGLAADEQFF. CDR3 in DNA: TGCGCCAGCAGCTTGGGGACCGGACTAGCGGCAGATGAGCAGTTCTTC.